These T cell receptor beta chains were read from a single sample in a study of beta chain features in type 1 diabetes. Only in-frame clones appear in the TCRdb table, and some are missing; sequencing was by immunoSEQ multiplex PCR. The data contain 140,000 to 150,000 clones, roughly an eighth of them seen just once; the ten biggest clones take up about 1.3%. Sequenced material: central memory CD4+ T cells from blood. Receptor source: a young man with type 1 diabetes. The CDR3 runs from the conserved cysteine through the conserved F or W. D genes are given only for firm matches. Clone size is stated in some rows and not others, as once, few, many or a class when expanded.

abundance: -; j_gene: TRBJ2-5; d_gene: TRBD1; v_gene: TRBV5-1; CDR3nt: TGCGCCAGCAGCTTGGGACAGGGAGAGACCCAGTACTTC; CDR3aa: CASSLGQGETQYF
abundance: -; j_gene: TRBJ2-1; d_gene: -; v_gene: TRBV7-9; CDR3nt: TGTGCCAGCAGCTTAGGACTCAGCAATGAGCAGTTCTTC; CDR3aa: CASSLGLSNEQFF
abundance: few; j_gene: TRBJ2-2; d_gene: -; v_gene: TRBV2; CDR3nt: TGTGCCAGCAACCCAGGCACCGGGGAGCTGTTTTTT; CDR3aa: CASNPGTGELFF
abundance: few; j_gene: TRBJ2-7; d_gene: -; v_gene: TRBV6-1; CDR3nt: TGTGCCAGCAGTTCCCGGTACGAGCAGTACTTC; CDR3aa: CASSSRYEQYF
abundance: -; j_gene: TRBJ2-3; d_gene: TRBD2; v_gene: TRBV19; CDR3nt: TGTGCCAGTAGGAGCGGGGGCCGCCATACGCAGTATTTT; CDR3aa: CASRSGGRHTQYF
abundance: few; j_gene: TRBJ1-5; d_gene: -; v_gene: TRBV6-1; CDR3nt: TGTGCCAGCAGTGATATGGGGGCGCCTCAGCCCCAGCATTTT; CDR3aa: CASSDMGAPQPQHF
abundance: few; j_gene: TRBJ1-3; d_gene: TRBD1; v_gene: TRBV7-2; CDR3nt: TGTGCCAGCGGACGACAGGGGGCGCTCGGAAACACCATATATTTT; CDR3aa: CASGRQGALGNTIYF
abundance: -; j_gene: TRBJ1-1; d_gene: -; v_gene: TRBV5-6; CDR3nt: TGTGCCAGCAGCTTGGTTTTGGGGAACACTGAAGCTTTCTTT; CDR3aa: CASSLVLGNTEAFF
abundance: few; j_gene: TRBJ1-4; d_gene: TRBD1; v_gene: TRBV2; CDR3nt: TGTGCCAGCAAAGATCCGGGACAGAATAATGAAAAACTGTTTTTT; CDR3aa: CASKDPGQNNEKLFF
abundance: -; j_gene: TRBJ1-2; d_gene: -; v_gene: TRBV23-1; CDR3nt: TGCGCCAGCAGTCAATCGTCCGGTAGTCAGGGAAGAAGGGTCGACTATGGCTACACCTTC; CDR3aa: CASSQSSGSQGRRVDYGYTF
abundance: -; j_gene: TRBJ1-1; d_gene: -; v_gene: TRBV28; CDR3nt: TGTGCCAGCAGTTTCCCACGGATGGGTGACACTGAAGCTTTCTTT; CDR3aa: CASSFPRMGDTEAFF
abundance: -; j_gene: TRBJ2-2; d_gene: -; v_gene: TRBV11-3; CDR3nt: TGTGCCAGCAGCGTGGGCCCAGAGAAGAACACCGGGGAGCTGTTTTTT; CDR3aa: CASSVGPEKNTGELFF
abundance: -; j_gene: TRBJ2-2; d_gene: -; v_gene: TRBV11-3; CDR3nt: TGTGCCAGCAGCAGAGGGGATACCGGGGAGCTGTTTTTT; CDR3aa: CASSRGDTGELFF
abundance: many; j_gene: TRBJ2-1; d_gene: TRBD2; v_gene: TRBV7-2; CDR3nt: TGTGCCAGCAGCTCGGGACTAGCGTTTGAGCAGTTCTTC; CDR3aa: CASSSGLAFEQFF
abundance: -; j_gene: TRBJ1-1; d_gene: -; v_gene: TRBV9; CDR3nt: TGTGCCAGCAGCGTAGAGCGGCACACTGAAGCTTTCTTT; CDR3aa: CASSVERHTEAFF
abundance: few; j_gene: TRBJ2-3; d_gene: -; v_gene: TRBV2; CDR3nt: TGTGCCAGCAGTAGGGAGGGCACAGATACGCAGTATTTT; CDR3aa: CASSREGTDTQYF
abundance: few; j_gene: TRBJ2-1; d_gene: TRBD1; v_gene: TRBV27; CDR3nt: TGTGCCAGCAGGAGGGACAGATATCCAATGTTCTTC; CDR3aa: CASRRDRYPMFF
abundance: -; j_gene: TRBJ2-3; d_gene: -; v_gene: TRBV29-1; CDR3nt: TGCAGCGTCAAACAGGGTAGCACAGATACGCAGTATTTT; CDR3aa: CSVKQGSTDTQYF
abundance: few; j_gene: TRBJ2-3; d_gene: TRBD2; v_gene: TRBV7-9; CDR3nt: TGTGCCAGCAGCTCCCTAGCGGGAACAGATACGCAGTATTTT; CDR3aa: CASSSLAGTDTQYF
abundance: few; j_gene: TRBJ1-1; d_gene: -; v_gene: TRBV11-3; CDR3nt: TGTGCCAGCAGCTTAAGGGCTACAGGTGAAGCTTTCTTT; CDR3aa: CASSLRATGEAFF